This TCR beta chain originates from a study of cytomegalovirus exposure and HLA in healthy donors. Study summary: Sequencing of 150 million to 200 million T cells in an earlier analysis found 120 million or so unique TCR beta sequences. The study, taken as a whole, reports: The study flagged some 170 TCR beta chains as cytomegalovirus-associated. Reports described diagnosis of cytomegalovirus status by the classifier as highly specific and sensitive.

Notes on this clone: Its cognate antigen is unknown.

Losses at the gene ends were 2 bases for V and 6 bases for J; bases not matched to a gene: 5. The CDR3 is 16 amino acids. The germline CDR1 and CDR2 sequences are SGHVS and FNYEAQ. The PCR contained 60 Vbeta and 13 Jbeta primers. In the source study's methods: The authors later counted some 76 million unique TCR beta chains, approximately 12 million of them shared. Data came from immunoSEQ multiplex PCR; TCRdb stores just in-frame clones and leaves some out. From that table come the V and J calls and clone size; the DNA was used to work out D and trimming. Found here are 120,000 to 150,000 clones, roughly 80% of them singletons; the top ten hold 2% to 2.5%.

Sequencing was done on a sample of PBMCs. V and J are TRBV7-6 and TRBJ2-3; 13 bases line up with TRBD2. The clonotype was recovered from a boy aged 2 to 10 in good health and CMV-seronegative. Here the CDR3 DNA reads TGTGCCAGCAGCTTAACTAGCGGGAGGGCCACCGATACGCAGTATTTT. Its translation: CASSLTSGRATDTQYF.